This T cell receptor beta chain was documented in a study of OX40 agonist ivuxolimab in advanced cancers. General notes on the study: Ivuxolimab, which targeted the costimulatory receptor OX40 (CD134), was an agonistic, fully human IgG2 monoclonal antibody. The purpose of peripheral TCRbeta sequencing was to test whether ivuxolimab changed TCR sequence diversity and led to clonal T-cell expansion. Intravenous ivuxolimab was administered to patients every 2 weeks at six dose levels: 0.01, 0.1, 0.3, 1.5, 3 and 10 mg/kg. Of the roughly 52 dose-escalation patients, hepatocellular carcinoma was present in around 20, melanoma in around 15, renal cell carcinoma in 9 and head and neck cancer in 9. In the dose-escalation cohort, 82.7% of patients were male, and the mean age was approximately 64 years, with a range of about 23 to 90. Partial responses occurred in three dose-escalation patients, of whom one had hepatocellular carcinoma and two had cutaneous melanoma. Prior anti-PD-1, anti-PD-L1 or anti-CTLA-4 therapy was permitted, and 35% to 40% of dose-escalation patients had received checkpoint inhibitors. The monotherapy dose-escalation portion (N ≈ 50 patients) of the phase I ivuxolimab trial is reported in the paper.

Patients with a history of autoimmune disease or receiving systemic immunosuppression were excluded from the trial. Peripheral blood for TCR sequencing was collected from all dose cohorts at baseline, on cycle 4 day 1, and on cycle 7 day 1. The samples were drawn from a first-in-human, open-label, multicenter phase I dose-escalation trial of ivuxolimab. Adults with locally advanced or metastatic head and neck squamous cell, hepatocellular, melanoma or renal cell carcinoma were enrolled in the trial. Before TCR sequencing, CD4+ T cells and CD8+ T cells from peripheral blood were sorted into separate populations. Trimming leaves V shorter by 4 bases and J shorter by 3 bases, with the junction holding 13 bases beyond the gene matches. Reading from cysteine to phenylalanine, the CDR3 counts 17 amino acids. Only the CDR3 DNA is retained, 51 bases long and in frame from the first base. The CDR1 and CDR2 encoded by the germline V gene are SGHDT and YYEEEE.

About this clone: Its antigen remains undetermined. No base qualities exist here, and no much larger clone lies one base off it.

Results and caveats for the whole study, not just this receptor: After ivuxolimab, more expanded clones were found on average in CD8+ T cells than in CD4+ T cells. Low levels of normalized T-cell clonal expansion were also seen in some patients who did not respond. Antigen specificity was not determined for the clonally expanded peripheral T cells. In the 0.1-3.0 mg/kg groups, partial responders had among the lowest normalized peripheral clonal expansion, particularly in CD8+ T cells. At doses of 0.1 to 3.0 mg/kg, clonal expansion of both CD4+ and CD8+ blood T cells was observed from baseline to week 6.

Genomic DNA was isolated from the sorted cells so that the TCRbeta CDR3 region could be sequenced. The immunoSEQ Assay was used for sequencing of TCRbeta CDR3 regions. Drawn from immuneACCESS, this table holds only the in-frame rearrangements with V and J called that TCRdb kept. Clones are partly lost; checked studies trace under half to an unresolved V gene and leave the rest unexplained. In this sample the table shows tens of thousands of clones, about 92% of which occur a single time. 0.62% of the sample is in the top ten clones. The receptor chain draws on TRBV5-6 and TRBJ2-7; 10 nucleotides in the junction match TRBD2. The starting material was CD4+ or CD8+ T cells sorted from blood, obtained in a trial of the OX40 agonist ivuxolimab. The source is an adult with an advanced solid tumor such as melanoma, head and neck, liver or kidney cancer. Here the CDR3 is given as CASSRGASGGQRYEQYF. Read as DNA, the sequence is TGTGCCAGCAGCCGTGGGGCTAGCGGGGGCCAACGCTACGAGCAGTACTTC.